This T cell receptor (beta chain) was retrieved from a study of T cells in Graves' hyperthyroidism and ophthalmopathy. The CDR3 runs 16 residues. The germline gives CDR1 SEHNR, CDR2 FQNEAQ (reference sequence). Losses at the gene ends were 0 bases for V and 0 bases for J; bases not matched to a gene: 3. Findings and limits, study-wide: Progression to ophthalmopathy was predicted a median of 6.5 months early. In blood, most of the thyroid clonotypes expanded above 0.001 were also present.

Hyperthyroidism in the patients, aged 18 to 65, was newly diagnosed and under 2 months in duration. Diagnosing involved the use of clinical symptoms, serum thyroxine and TRAb, thyroid ultrasound and orbital computed tomography. The CDR3 regions of TCR beta were amplified from RNA transcripts. First-round RT-PCR with HTBI primers amplified the TCR CDR3 region. One entry per CDR3 protein, called by TCRdb with MiXCR from the multiplex PCR reads. The sample includes hundreds of thousands of distinct CDR3 sequences, 15% to 18% seen only once; the top ten take 28%. This clonotype has ten or more counts. Its specificity is unknown.

This sequence joins TRBV7-9 and TRBJ2-3, with 7 bases lining up with TRBD2. The specimen was blood. The source is a woman aged 18-35 years with Graves' hyperthyroidism that later progressed to Graves' ophthalmopathy. CDR3 in amino acids: CASSLALGGSTDTQYF. As DNA, the CDR3 is TGTGCCAGCAGCTTAGCGTTGGGAGGGAGCACAGATACGCAGTATTTT. The whole variable domain, filled in from reference TRBV7-9 and TRBJ2-3, reads DTGVSQNPRHKITKRGQNVTFRCDPISEHNRLYWYRQTLGQGPEFLTYFQNEAQLEKSRLLSDRFSAERPKGSFSTLEIQRTEQGDSAMYLCASSLALGGSTDTQYFGPGTRLTVL.